These 14 T cell receptor beta chains originate from one sample sequenced in a study of blood T cell repertoires in COVID-19. Some clones are missing from TCRdb's copy, which holds only in-frame ones; the method was immunoSEQ multiplex PCR. Here the sample spans about 110,000 clones, 70% to 80% being singletons. Sequences were obtained from peripheral blood. Receptors originate from a man in his sixties or seventies with active or convalescent COVID-19.

The V gene is TRBV30, the J gene TRBJ1-3, with unresolved D. Germline CDR1 and CDR2: GTSNPN and SVGIG (reference sequence). Trimming pared 3 bases from V and 0 bases from J, leaving 12 bases between. The CDR3 spans 15 residues. The CDR3 DNA is TGTGCCTGGAGCCCCGGGAGCCTCTCTGGAAACACCATATATTTT. Protein: CAWSPGSLSGNTIYF.

The table lists this clone with a few counts. The chain employs TRBV6-2 or TRBV6-3 and TRBJ2-7; TRBD2 matches 8 bases. Germline values: CDR1 MNHEY, CDR2 SVGEGT. The CDR3 runs 17 residues. V lost 3 bases to trimming and J lost 1 base; unmatched junction nucleotides: 11. Here the CDR3 DNA reads TGTGCCAGCAGTTATTTGATCACAGCGGGAGCGTCCTACGAGCAGTACTTC. It specifies CASSYLITAGASYEQYF.

The table lists this clone with a few counts. V gene TRBV28 combines with J gene TRBJ1-1; 8 bases match TRBD1. V trimming: 7 bases; J trimming: 1 base; junction bases outside the gene matches: 5. Germline loops: CDR1 MDHEN, CDR2 SYDVKM. The CDR3 has 14 amino acids. Written as DNA, the CDR3 is TGTGCCAGCAACCTCCAGGGGGCGAACACTGAAGCTTTCTTT. It specifies CASNLQGANTEAFF.

This chain uses TRBV7-3 with TRBJ2-3, with 14 bases matching TRBD2. The CDR3 is made up of 17 amino acids. Germline V lookup: CDR1 SGHTA, CDR2 FQGTGA. V lost 6 bases and J lost 0; bases outside the gene matches: 5. In nucleotides, the CDR3 is TGTGCCAGCAGACCCGGGACTAGCGGGAGCAGCACAGATACGCAGTATTTT. Amino acids: CASRPGTSGSSTDTQYF.

The J gene is TRBJ1-1, the V gene TRBV7-9, with D possibly matching TRBD1 (6 bases). The CDR3 is 14 amino acids. CDR1 is SEHNR and CDR2 is FQNEAQ in the germline V gene (reference sequence). Trimming cost V 1 base and J 11 bases, with 17 bases left between them. For the CDR3, the DNA is TGTGCCAGCAGCTTAGTATTTAGGGGGATCCTCGCTTTCTTT. Protein sequence: CASSLVFRGILAFF.

This clone was observed a handful of times. The V gene is TRBV19, the J gene TRBJ1-1, with 7 positions matching TRBD1. Germline V gene data show CDR1 as LNHDA and CDR2 as SQIVND (reference sequence). The CDR3 is 16 residues long. With 1 base clipped from V and 3 bases from J, the junction kept 8 bases outside the gene matches. The CDR3 here is CASSIVRGGVDTEAFF. In nucleotides, the CDR3 is TGTGCCAGTAGTATAGTTAGAGGGGGCGTAGACACTGAAGCTTTCTTT. The whole variable domain, filled in from reference TRBV19 and TRBJ1-1, reads DGGITQSPKYLFRKEGQNVTLSCEQNLNHDAMYWYRQDPGQGLRLIYYSQIVNDFQKGDIAEGYSVSREKKESFPLTVTSAQKNPTAFYLCASSIVRGGVDTEAFFGQGTRLTVV.

V usage is TRBV2 and J usage is TRBJ1-2, with 7 bases aligning to TRBD1. Germline V gene data show CDR1 as SNHLY and CDR2 as FYNNEI. This CDR3 comprises 14 residues. V lost 3 bases to trimming and J lost 5 bases; unmatched junction nucleotides: 6. CDR3 bases: TGTGCCAGCAGTGATAAGGGGGCGGGTTATGGCTACACCTTC. Translation gives CASSDKGAGYGYTF.

The gene calls are TRBV19 and TRBJ1-2, with 7 bases identical to TRBD1. Trimming cost V 7 bases and J 2 bases; bases outside gene matches: 7. Germline V lookup: CDR1 LNHDA, CDR2 SQIVND (reference sequence). CDR3 length: 14 residues. CDR3 amino acids: CASTIDRDNYGYTF. DNA for the CDR3: TGTGCCAGTACCATCGACAGGGACAACTATGGCTACACCTTC.

This sequence joins TRBV5-1 and TRBJ2-2; TRBD2 aligns across 7 bases. The CDR3 length is 17 residues. The ends lost 0 bases at V and 6 bases at J; junction bases unmatched: 11. The V gene's germline CDR1 is SGHRS and CDR2 YFSETQ. CDR3 sequence reads: CASSLGPQRGVSGELFF. The CDR3 DNA is TGCGCCAGCAGCTTGGGGCCCCAACGGGGGGTATCCGGGGAGCTGTTTTTT.

The V call is TRBV5-1, the J call TRBJ2-7; 12 positions match TRBD2. Germline CDR1 is SGHRS and CDR2 is YFSETQ. Trimming took 0 bases from V and 3 from J; bases not matched to a gene: 1. CDR3 length: 15 amino acids. The CDR3 DNA follows: TGCGCCAGCAGCTTGGGGACTAGCGGGGTCTACGAGCAGTACTTC. As protein: CASSLGTSGVYEQYF. The full variable domain, in which reference TRBV5-1 and TRBJ2-7 provide the parts outside the CDR3, is KAGVTQTPRYLIKTRGQQVTLSCSPISGHRSVSWYQQTPGQGLQFLFEYFSETQRNKGNFPGRFSGRQFSNSRSEMNVSTLELGDSALYLCASSLGTSGVYEQYFGPGTRLTVT.

The V call is TRBV2, the J call TRBJ2-5, with D possibly being TRBD2 (6 bases). From germline, CDR1 is SNHLY and CDR2 FYNNEI. V was trimmed by 4 bases and J by 4 bases, leaving 16 bases between them. This CDR3 contains 15 residues. The chain's CDR3 is CASSGGTLPLETQYF. The CDR3 nucleotides are TGTGCCAGCAGTGGAGGGACTCTCCCACTAGAGACCCAGTACTTC.

The V gene is TRBV15, the J gene TRBJ1-5; the D gene is possibly TRBD1 (5 bases). The germline gives CDR1 LNHNV, CDR2 YYDKDF (reference sequence). Trimming pared 0 bases from V and 2 bases from J, leaving 17 bases between. This CDR3 is built from 18 residues. The CDR3 protein is CATSRDSNTGSGNQPQHF. DNA for the CDR3: TGTGCCACCAGCAGAGATAGTAATACAGGTTCAGGCAATCAGCCCCAGCATTTT.

This chain links TRBV5-1 with TRBJ2-7, with D possibly being TRBD2 (5 bases). This CDR3 is built from 14 residues. The V gene's germline CDR1 is SGHRS and CDR2 YFSETQ. The V gene lost 0 bases and the J gene lost 3 bases, with 10 bases spanning the gap. CDR3 protein: CASSLEAGNYEQYF. DNA for the CDR3: TGCGCCAGCAGCTTGGAGGCGGGCAACTACGAGCAGTACTTC.

The CDR3 sequence is CASSLGQGEANYGYTF. CDR3 bases: TGTGCCAGCAGCTTGGGACAGGGGGAAGCTAACTATGGCTACACCTTC. The V and J genes are TRBV5-4 and TRBJ1-2; 9 positions agree with TRBD1. CDR1 is SGHNT and CDR2 is YYREEE in the germline V gene (reference sequence). V lost 0 bases to trimming and J lost 0 bases; unmatched junction nucleotides: 3. The CDR3 is 16 amino acids.